This TCR beta chain was captured by sequencing in a study of T-cell reconstitution after alpha-beta-depleted transplantation in children. Overall study results and limits: Approximately two months post-transplant, alpha-beta T cells reportedly originated from several hundred expanded graft clones.

Unique molecular identifiers were incorporated during preparation of the TCRbeta library. Using its own MiXCR run on the PCR reads, TCRdb lists one record per CDR3 protein. The table includes just under 250,000 distinct CDR3 sequences, roughly 24% detected once. CDR1 and CDR2 from the germline V gene are MNHEY and SVGAGI. Between the trimmed V and J ends, which lost 5 bases and 10 bases, there was a span of 14 bases. This CDR3 region has 13 residues. This clonotype was found many times. Its antigen remains unknown. The sample consisted of PBMCs, taken before TCRalphabeta/CD19-depleted stem cell transplant. This chain joins TRBV6-5 and TRBJ2-2; D unclear. This receptor was identified in a girl aged 2-15 years with Fanconi anemia, due to receive a stem cell transplant. CDR3 region: CASSNIIAAELFF. The DNA for the CDR3 is TGTGCCAGCAGTAACATCATAGCTGCGGAGCTGTTTTTT.